Listed here are 15 T cell receptor beta chains from one sample, sequenced in a study of blood T cell repertoires in COVID-19. The assay was immunoSEQ multiplex PCR, and TCRdb's table has in-frame clones only and misses some. Found here are about 270,000 clones, roughly nine tenths of them singletons; the top ten hold over 2%. Sequencing was carried out using PBMCs or T cells enriched from blood (not recorded which). Receptor source: a woman aged 18-35 years who had recovered from COVID-19.

This clone appeared once. The chain uses TRBV7-6 and TRBJ2-1; 9 bases agree with TRBD2. Germline V gives CDR1 SGHVS, CDR2 FNYEAQ. J lost 5 bases, V lost 1 base, and 3 bases had no gene match. The CDR3 is made up of 15 amino acids. The CDR3 loop is CASSLGGGANNEQFF. CDR3 bases: TGTGCCAGCAGCTTAGGCGGGGGGGCAAACAATGAGCAGTTCTTC.

The chain carries TRBV11-3 and TRBJ2-2; the D gene is possibly TRBD2 (6 bases). The CDR3 contains 16 residues. V lost 0 bases, J lost 2 bases, and 10 bases lay in between. CDR1 and CDR2 from the germline V gene are SGHNT and YENEEA. The DNA for the CDR3 is TGTGCCAGCAGCTTAGATAGGGGACTTAACACCGGGGAGCTGTTTTTT. The encoded protein is CASSLDRGLNTGELFF.

The J gene is TRBJ2-5, the V gene TRBV1; no DNA check was done on the table's D call, TRBD1. TRBV1 is given as a pseudogene. This CDR3 contains 16 residues. The CDR3 protein is CTSSQESRTGVETQYF. In DNA, the CDR3 is TGCACCAGCAGCCAAGAATCGAGGACAGGGGTCGAGACCCAGTACTTC.

The chain joins TRBV5-1 to TRBJ2-2; 7 bases match TRBD2. Germline V gene sequence: CDR1 SGHRS, CDR2 YFSETQ. This CDR3 has 15 amino acids. The V and J ends lost 2 bases and 3 bases, in that order; junction bases with no gene match: 4. CDR3 protein: CASSFTSVDTGELFF. The CDR3 coding sequence is TGCGCCAGCAGCTTTACTAGCGTCGACACCGGGGAGCTGTTTTTT.

The CDR3 here is CASTDSGATYNEQFF. The CDR3 bases are TGTGCCAGCACCGATAGCGGGGCTACCTACAATGAGCAGTTCTTC. The rearrangement joins TRBV2 to TRBJ2-1; TRBD2 aligns across 8 bases. The CDR3 has 15 amino acids. V lost 7 bases and J lost 2; bases outside the gene matches: 7. Per germline, CDR1 SNHLY and CDR2 FYNNEI.

The chain couples TRBV10-3 to TRBJ2-1; D is possibly TRBD1 (5 bases). There are 19 residues in the CDR3. V lost 0 bases and J 0 bases, leaving 18 bases between the germline ends. The V gene's germline CDR1 is ENHRY and CDR2 SYGVKD. CDR3 sequence (DNA): TGTGCCATCAGTGAGTCGACTCCGGACACCAGGAGCTCCTACAATGAGCAGTTCTTC. The encoded protein is CAISESTPDTRSSYNEQFF.

This chain connects TRBV19 to TRBJ1-2; tentative D call: TRBD1 (5 bases). Between the trimmed V and J ends, which lost 7 bases and 4 bases, there was a span of 13 bases. Germline V gene sequence: CDR1 LNHDA, CDR2 SQIVND (reference sequence). There are 13 residues in the CDR3. CDR3 nucleotides: TGTGCCAGTAACTTGGGGACTAGCTATGGCTACACCTTC. Protein sequence: CASNLGTSYGYTF. The complete variable domain, with remaining parts taken from reference TRBV19 and TRBJ1-2, reads DGGITQSPKYLFRKEGQNVTLSCEQNLNHDAMYWYRQDPGQGLRLIYYSQIVNDFQKGDIAEGYSVSREKKESFPLTVTSAQKNPTAFYLCASNLGTSYGYTFGSGTRLTVV.

The chain employs TRBV6-5 and TRBJ2-7, with a possible D match to TRBD2 (5 bases). Germline CDR1 reads MNHEY; CDR2 reads SVGAGI. V lost 6 bases and J lost 2, with 17 bases in between. The CDR3 is 15 amino acids. The DNA for the CDR3 is TGTGCCAGCAGCTTAACCCCCACTAGGCCCTACGAGCAGTACTTC. Encoded protein: CASSLTPTRPYEQYF.

The chain links TRBV19 to TRBJ1-4; 8 bases map to TRBD1. The trim removed 3 bases at V and 2 bases at J, leaving 8 bases unmatched. From germline, CDR1 is LNHDA and CDR2 SQIVND (reference sequence). This CDR3 contains 17 residues. The CDR3, as DNA: TGTGCCAGTAGTATCGGAGCAGGGGGCCTTACTAATGAAAAACTGTTTTTT. This gives the protein CASSIGAGGLTNEKLFF.

The chain combines TRBV4-2 with TRBJ2-7; tentative D call: TRBD2 (6 bases). V was trimmed by 0 bases and J by 2 bases, leaving 11 bases between them. The germline V gene encodes CDR1 LGHNA and CDR2 YNFKEQ. The CDR3 covers 15 residues. The CDR3 DNA reads as TGTGCCAGCAGCCAAGATCTCGGGGGAGCCTACGAGCAGTACTTC. This gives the protein CASSQDLGGAYEQYF.

The rearrangement links TRBV5-1 to TRBJ2-2, with 14 bases lining up with TRBD2. V shed 4 bases, J shed 2 bases, and the junction held 7 bases outside the gene matches. The CDR3 contains 18 residues. Germline V lookup: CDR1 SGHRS, CDR2 YFSETQ. CDR3 protein: CASSTGTSGGHNTGELFF. In nucleotides, the CDR3 is TGCGCCAGCAGCACCGGGACTAGCGGGGGCCATAACACCGGGGAGCTGTTTTTT.

In its sample, this clone was seen once. V gene TRBV15 combines with J gene TRBJ2-3; D ambiguous. Germline values: CDR1 LNHNV, CDR2 YYDKDF (reference sequence). CDR3 length: 12 amino acids. V dropped 5 bases and J dropped 2 bases, with 5 bases sitting between them. The chain's CDR3 is CATSPSTDTQYF. CDR3 DNA sequence: TGTGCCACCAGCCCCTCCACAGATACGCAGTATTTT.

This chain connects TRBV9 to TRBJ1-1; D ambiguous. V was cut by 0 bases and J by 5 bases, with 14 bases left in between. Germline V CDR1 and CDR2: SGDLS, YYNGEE. This CDR3 is built from 15 residues. CDR3 sequence reads: CASSVGGGPGTEAFF. CDR3 bases: TGTGCCAGCAGCGTAGGAGGCGGGCCGGGAACTGAAGCTTTCTTT.

The chain has TRBV7-9 and TRBJ2-7, with D maybe TRBD2 (6 bases). The V end was cut by 5 bases, the J end by 1 base, with 9 bases between. Germline V gene data show CDR1 as SEHNR and CDR2 as FQNEAQ (reference sequence). The CDR3 contains 13 residues. CDR3 protein: CASSRRGSYEQYF. For the CDR3, the DNA is TGTGCCAGCAGCCGACGGGGGTCCTACGAGCAGTACTTC.

The chain uses TRBV28 and TRBJ2-7, with 8 positions matching TRBD2. The CDR3 contains 13 residues. V dropped 11 bases and J dropped 0; count of bases not matched to a gene: 6. Germline values: CDR1 MDHEN, CDR2 SYDVKM. CDR3 in DNA: TGTGCCGGGTCGCGGGGGGCCTCCTACGAGCAGTACTTC. This sequence encodes CAGSRGASYEQYF.